The rows below give T cell receptor beta chains drawn from one sample of a study of Graves' ophthalmopathy and Graves' hyperthyroidism. TCRdb itself ran the multiplex PCR reads through MiXCR, one entry per CDR3 protein. The repertoire holds 150,000 to 200,000 distinct CDR3 sequences, with approximately 40% as singletons. Sequencing used peripheral blood. Receptor source: a man aged 25-40 years with Graves' ophthalmopathy. Each CDR3 is given with its conserved first and last residue. The D gene is left open where the match is weak. Only part of the rows carry a size: once, few, many, or a class if the clone is expanded.

J gene: TRBJ2-7
clone size: few
V gene: TRBV11-2
D gene: .
CDR3 DNA: TGTGCCAGCGCTGACCTCTTGGAGCAGTACTTC
CDR3 protein: CASADLLEQYF

J gene: TRBJ2-7
clone size: .
V gene: TRBV6-2/TRBV6-3
D gene: TRBD1
CDR3 DNA: TGTGCCAGCAGCTCAGGACAGGGATTCTACGAGCAGTACTTC
CDR3 protein: CASSSGQGFYEQYF

J gene: TRBJ1-1
clone size: many
V gene: TRBV30
D gene: .
CDR3 DNA: TGTGCCTGGAGACCGACAGGTTTTACTGAAGCTTTCTTT
CDR3 protein: CAWRPTGFTEAFF

J gene: TRBJ1-1
clone size: many
V gene: TRBV6-2/TRBV6-3
D gene: TRBD1
CDR3 DNA: TGTGCCAGCAAAGAGACAGGGTCGATTTTGGACACTGAAGCTTTCTTT
CDR3 protein: CASKETGSILDTEAFF

J gene: TRBJ2-2
clone size: many
V gene: TRBV6-2/TRBV6-3
D gene: TRBD2
CDR3 DNA: TGTGCCAGCAGTCCGGGACTAGCGGGAGGGCCGGGCACCGGGGAGCTGTTTTTT
CDR3 protein: CASSPGLAGGPGTGELFF

J gene: TRBJ1-5
clone size: many
V gene: TRBV20-1
D gene: TRBD1
CDR3 DNA: TGCAGTGCTAGCCTTCCAGGGGGCGGAAGGCCCCAGCATTTT
CDR3 protein: CSASLPGGGRPQHF

J gene: TRBJ1-6
clone size: many
V gene: TRBV2
D gene: TRBD1
CDR3 DNA: TGTGCCAGCAGCCGGGACAGGGGTAATTCACCCCTCCACTTT
CDR3 protein: CASSRDRGNSPLHF

J gene: TRBJ2-3
clone size: many
V gene: TRBV6-5
D gene: .
CDR3 DNA: TGTGCCACGCACCAGGGGCCCAGCACAGATACGCAGTATTTT
CDR3 protein: CATHQGPSTDTQYF

J gene: TRBJ1-5
clone size: many
V gene: TRBV6-2/TRBV6-3
D gene: .
CDR3 DNA: TGTGCCAGCAGTACCCCCGGGAATCAGCCCCAGCATTTT
CDR3 protein: CASSTPGNQPQHF

J gene: TRBJ2-7
clone size: .
V gene: TRBV7-2
D gene: .
CDR3 DNA: TGTGCCAGCAGCTTCCAGCGGACCGAGCAGTACTTC
CDR3 protein: CASSFQRTEQYF

J gene: TRBJ1-3
clone size: many
V gene: TRBV18
D gene: .
CDR3 DNA: TGTGCCAGCTCACCGGACAAGGCTGGAAACACCATATATTTT
CDR3 protein: CASSPDKAGNTIYF

J gene: TRBJ2-5
clone size: .
V gene: TRBV6-2/TRBV6-3
D gene: TRBD1
CDR3 DNA: TGTGCCAGCAGTTTCGGACAGGTCGAGACCCAGTACTTC
CDR3 protein: CASSFGQVETQYF

J gene: TRBJ1-2
clone size: once
V gene: TRBV12-3/TRBV12-4
D gene: .
CDR3 DNA: TGTGCCAGCAGTTTAAATCGACTCTTAGCATCCTATGGCTACACCTTC
CDR3 protein: CASSLNRLLASYGYTF

J gene: TRBJ2-5
clone size: .
V gene: TRBV6-1
D gene: .
CDR3 DNA: TGTGCCAGCATGGATACGGGTGGGGAGACCCAGTACTTC
CDR3 protein: CASMDTGGETQYF

J gene: TRBJ1-5
clone size: .
V gene: TRBV28
D gene: .
CDR3 DNA: TGTGCCAGCAGGAAGGACAGCAATAATCAGCCCCAGCATTTT
CDR3 protein: CASRKDSNNQPQHF

J gene: TRBJ1-2
clone size: many
V gene: TRBV20-1
D gene: .
CDR3 DNA: TGCAGTGCTAGAATTACGACGTCTGGCTATGGCTACACCTTC
CDR3 protein: CSARITTSGYGYTF

J gene: TRBJ1-2
clone size: .
V gene: TRBV27
D gene: .
CDR3 DNA: TGTGCCAGCAGTTTATCGGTTTTAGGAGGGGAGAACTATGGCTACACCTTC
CDR3 protein: CASSLSVLGGENYGYTF

J gene: TRBJ1-1
clone size: .
V gene: TRBV6-1
D gene: .
CDR3 DNA: TGTGCCAGCAGGAGACGGCAGGGAGTTGAAGCTTTCTTT
CDR3 protein: CASRRRQGVEAFF

J gene: TRBJ2-2
clone size: many
V gene: TRBV12-3/TRBV12-4
D gene: .
CDR3 DNA: TGTGCCAGCAGTGCGACCAGCACCGGGGAGCTGTTTTTT
CDR3 protein: CASSATSTGELFF

J gene: TRBJ1-3
clone size: .
V gene: TRBV5-4
D gene: .
CDR3 DNA: TGTGCCAGCAGTGACGGCAACACCATATATTTT
CDR3 protein: CASSDGNTIYF

J gene: TRBJ2-5
clone size: many
V gene: TRBV28
D gene: .
CDR3 DNA: TGTGCCAGCAGTGGTGCTCGGGGAGTGTTGGAGACCCAGTACTTC
CDR3 protein: CASSGARGVLETQYF

J gene: TRBJ2-2
clone size: .
V gene: TRBV30
D gene: .
CDR3 DNA: TGTGCCTGGACCCTCCGAAGGGAGGGGGAGCTGTTTTTT
CDR3 protein: CAWTLRREGELFF

J gene: TRBJ1-1
clone size: .
V gene: TRBV19
D gene: .
CDR3 DNA: TGTGCCAGTAGTCCGATGCAGGGAGGGGACACTGAAGCTTTCTTT
CDR3 protein: CASSPMQGGDTEAFF

J gene: TRBJ1-3
clone size: .
V gene: TRBV6-5
D gene: TRBD1
CDR3 DNA: TGTGCCAGCAGTTACTCCCGACAGGGGGCATCTGGAAACACCATATATTTT
CDR3 protein: CASSYSRQGASGNTIYF

J gene: TRBJ1-1
clone size: .
V gene: TRBV7-2
D gene: .
CDR3 DNA: TGTGCCAGCAGCTTAGACGACGGCCTTGATTCTTTCTTT
CDR3 protein: CASSLDDGLDSFF

J gene: TRBJ1-6
clone size: once
V gene: TRBV27
D gene: .
CDR3 DNA: TGTGCCAGCAGTCCAGGGGTTGCAGGTTACATCACCCTCCACTTT
CDR3 protein: CASSPGVAGYITLHF

J gene: TRBJ1-5
clone size: many
V gene: TRBV6-5
D gene: .
CDR3 DNA: TGTGCCAGCAGTTACTCCGGGGCAGGGAATCAGCCCCAGCATTTT
CDR3 protein: CASSYSGAGNQPQHF

J gene: TRBJ2-5
clone size: many
V gene: TRBV15
D gene: TRBD2
CDR3 DNA: TGTGCCACCGGGGGGGAGGGGCAAGAGACCCAGTACTTC
CDR3 protein: CATGGEGQETQYF

J gene: TRBJ1-5
clone size: many
V gene: TRBV29-1
D gene: .
CDR3 DNA: TGCAGCGTTGGGTTGGGTGGCGGTAGCAATCAGCCCCAGCATTTT
CDR3 protein: CSVGLGGGSNQPQHF

J gene: TRBJ1-2
clone size: .
V gene: TRBV29-1
D gene: .
CDR3 DNA: TGCAGCGCGATAGTGGGGACCGTGGGTGGCTACACCTTC
CDR3 protein: CSAIVGTVGGYTF

J gene: TRBJ2-5
clone size: .
V gene: TRBV10-3
D gene: .
CDR3 DNA: TGTGCCATCAGCGAGATGGCGGCAGCCCAAGAGACCCAGTACTTC
CDR3 protein: CAISEMAAAQETQYF

J gene: TRBJ2-5
clone size: .
V gene: TRBV7-8
D gene: TRBD2
CDR3 DNA: TGTGCCAGCAGCCCTAGGACTAGCACGGAGACCCAGTACTTC
CDR3 protein: CASSPRTSTETQYF

J gene: TRBJ1-5
clone size: many
V gene: TRBV28
D gene: TRBD1
CDR3 DNA: TGTGCCAGCAGTTTACTGACAGGGGGCTTTGGCAATCAGCCCCAGCATTTT
CDR3 protein: CASSLLTGGFGNQPQHF

J gene: TRBJ1-2
clone size: .
V gene: TRBV4-2
D gene: .
CDR3 DNA: TGTGCCTGGGGAAGCGTCTATGGCTACACCTTC
CDR3 protein: CAWGSVYGYTF

J gene: TRBJ2-2
clone size: .
V gene: TRBV24-1
D gene: .
CDR3 DNA: TGTGCCACCTCAGCGGACAGCGGCACCGGGGAGCTGTTTTTT
CDR3 protein: CATSADSGTGELFF

J gene: TRBJ2-7
clone size: many
V gene: TRBV11-2
D gene: .
CDR3 DNA: TGTGCCAGCACCTTTCGGGCCCCTCGGGTTGTTCCCTACGAGCAGTACTTC
CDR3 protein: CASTFRAPRVVPYEQYF

J gene: TRBJ1-2
clone size: .
V gene: TRBV6-1
D gene: .
CDR3 DNA: TGTGCCAGCAGTGGTTTCGTGACAGACTATGGCTACACCTTC
CDR3 protein: CASSGFVTDYGYTF

J gene: TRBJ2-6
clone size: .
V gene: TRBV7-8
D gene: .
CDR3 DNA: TGTGCCAGCGGGGATCCTGGGGCCAACGTCCTGACTTTC
CDR3 protein: CASGDPGANVLTF

J gene: TRBJ1-1
clone size: many
V gene: TRBV28
D gene: .
CDR3 DNA: TGTGCCAGCAGTCTCACGGGACCGAACACTGAAGCTTTCTTT
CDR3 protein: CASSLTGPNTEAFF

J gene: TRBJ1-2
clone size: .
V gene: TRBV6-1
D gene: TRBD1
CDR3 DNA: TGTGCCAGCAGTGGGCGGGACAGGGGCGACTATGGCTACACCTTC
CDR3 protein: CASSGRDRGDYGYTF

J gene: TRBJ1-6
clone size: .
V gene: TRBV6-9
D gene: .
CDR3 DNA: TGTGCCAGCAGTGGACACTATAATTCACCCCTCCACTTT
CDR3 protein: CASSGHYNSPLHF

J gene: TRBJ2-5
clone size: .
V gene: TRBV4-1
D gene: .
CDR3 DNA: TGCGCCAGCAGCCAAGATAGGTCCGTCCCCCAAGAGACCCAGTACTTC
CDR3 protein: CASSQDRSVPQETQYF

J gene: TRBJ2-2
clone size: many
V gene: TRBV11-3
D gene: .
CDR3 DNA: TGTGCCAGCAGCGGAAGTGTCTGGGAGCTGTTTTTT
CDR3 protein: CASSGSVWELFF

J gene: TRBJ2-5
clone size: once
V gene: TRBV7-9
D gene: .
CDR3 DNA: TGTGCCAGCAGCTTATGGGACACCTCCAGGGAGACCCAGTACTTC
CDR3 protein: CASSLWDTSRETQYF

J gene: TRBJ2-7
clone size: .
V gene: TRBV6-2/TRBV6-3
D gene: TRBD1
CDR3 DNA: TGTGCCAGCAGTAAGGCAGGGGGCGTATACGAGCAGTACTTC
CDR3 protein: CASSKAGGVYEQYF

J gene: TRBJ2-7
clone size: .
V gene: TRBV5-1
D gene: .
CDR3 DNA: TGCGCCAGCAGCCAAACCGATCTACGAAGCGAGCAGTACTTC
CDR3 protein: CASSQTDLRSEQYF

J gene: TRBJ1-5
clone size: few
V gene: TRBV27
D gene: .
CDR3 DNA: TGTGCCAGCAGTTCCAACAGGGTACGGCCCCAGCATTTT
CDR3 protein: CASSSNRVRPQHF

J gene: TRBJ2-1
clone size: many
V gene: TRBV29-1
D gene: .
CDR3 DNA: TGCAGCGTTGATAACGGGGTATCCTACAATGAGCAGTTCTTC
CDR3 protein: CSVDNGVSYNEQFF

J gene: TRBJ2-7
clone size: many
V gene: TRBV28
D gene: .
CDR3 DNA: TGTGCCAGCAGTTTAGAGGGCGGGACGGTGGCCTACGAGCAGTACTTC
CDR3 protein: CASSLEGGTVAYEQYF

J gene: TRBJ2-5
clone size: .
V gene: TRBV29-1
D gene: TRBD2
CDR3 DNA: TGCAGCGTTGAGAGACTAGCGGGAGATGAGACCCAGTACTTC
CDR3 protein: CSVERLAGDETQYF

J gene: TRBJ1-1
clone size: many
V gene: TRBV27
D gene: .
CDR3 DNA: TGTGCCAGCAGGAAGGGGGGTGGTGAAGCTTTCTTT
CDR3 protein: CASRKGGGEAFF